Here is one TCR beta chain with its context. V trimming: 4 bases; J trimming: 4 bases; junction bases outside the gene matches: 6. This CDR3 has 13 amino acids. The germline V gene has CDR1 GTSNPN and CDR2 SVGIG (reference sequence). The data were taken from a study of control samples from healthy donors and cancer patients. Here immunoSEQ multiplex PCR was the method, and the copy in TCRdb shows in-frame clones only, minus some. The sample records about 130,000 clones, more than 85% being singletons. V usage is TRBV30 and J usage is TRBJ2-7; 8 positions agree with TRBD1. This receptor was taken from a man aged 50 to 60 with head and neck cancer. Sequencing used PBMCs. For the CDR3, the DNA is TGTGCCTGGACCCGGACAGGGAGGTACGAGCAGTACTTC. It encodes CAWTRTGRYEQYF.